This T cell receptor (beta chain) is drawn from a study of blood T cell repertoires in COVID-19. One Seattle source followed patients from active infection through their disease course. V lost 6 bases to trimming and J lost 4 bases, with 18 bases between them. The germline gives CDR1 MDHEN, CDR2 SYDVKM. This CDR3 comprises 15 residues. In the original analysis: From reference gene primer amplification, estimates of nucleated cell counts were derived. The repertoire was sequenced with immunoSEQ multiplex PCR; TCRdb's copy has only in-frame clones and lacks some. For V, J and clone size, that table is used; D and trimming come from the DNA. The table records a few hundred thousand clones, 70% to 90% of them present only once.

Material for sequencing was peripheral blood. This clonotype was sampled from a woman in her forties or fifties with COVID-19, enrolled during active disease. The rearrangement joins TRBV28 to TRBJ1-2; D remains unclear. CDR3 DNA sequence: TGTGCCAGCAGCGAAATAACGGGGAGGACCTATGGCTACACCTTC. This translates into CASSEITGRTYGYTF.